Sequencing of this T cell receptor (beta chain) was carried out in a study of response to subunit inactivated influenza vaccine. Study results and limitations: Authors suggested each seasonal influenza vaccination recruits few new T cells.

V dropped 5 bases and J dropped 0; count of bases not matched to a gene: 6. Looked up from germline, CDR1 is MGHRA and CDR2 is YSYEKL. This CDR3 has 16 residues. This clonotype was counted many times. No antigen is known for it. TCRdb redid the calling of the RT-PCR reads with MiXCR, one entry per CDR3 protein. The sample contains 650,000 to 850,000 distinct CDR3 sequences, more than 11% of which appear only once. The source was PBMCs from blood, collected 14 days before vaccination. The TCR comes from a man aged 45-65 years who received an inactivated influenza vaccine. V gene TRBV4-1 combines with J gene TRBJ1-5; 8 nucleotides line up with TRBD1. CDR3 sequence: CASSWDRSYSNQPQHF. The CDR3 region has the DNA TGCGCCAGCAGCTGGGACAGGTCCTATAGCAATCAGCCCCAGCATTTT.